The 28 T cell receptor beta chains reported below all come from one sample, sequenced in a study of shared clonotypes between healthy human individuals. Produced via immunoSEQ multiplex PCR; TCRdb's table is partial and in-frame only. The table lists approximately 2.3 million clones, over 85% of them singletons. The source material was naive CD4+ T cells from PBMCs. Subset meaning: CD45RA+ positively selected. The receptor source for this set is a man aged 18 to 35 in good health. Some clones in this sample may be carry-over from other donors' samples.

This clone showed up just once. The rearrangement joins TRBV5-4 to TRBJ2-5; D not resolved. Deletions cut 0 bases from V and 3 bases from J, with 3 bases between. The CDR3 has 12 residues. CDR1 is SGHNT, CDR2 YYREEE, per germline (reference sequence). The chain's CDR3 is CASSLGKETQYF. Written as DNA, the CDR3 is TGTGCCAGCAGCTTGGGCAAAGAGACCCAGTACTTC.

The chain employs TRBV7-9 and TRBJ1-4, with D possibly TRBD1 on 6 matching bases. Germline-derived CDR1 and CDR2 are SEHNR and FQNEAQ (reference sequence). Trimming removed 3 bases from V and 2 bases from J, with 10 bases in between. The CDR3 is 15 amino acids. The CDR3 sequence is CASSFNRATNEKLFF. The CDR3 DNA follows: TGTGCCAGCAGCTTCAACAGGGCCACTAATGAAAAACTGTTTTTT.

The CDR3: CASSRLSVNGYTF. In nucleotides, the CDR3 is TGTGCCAGCAGCCGACTCAGCGTTAATGGCTACACCTTC. The chain employs TRBV5-6 and TRBJ1-2; no definite D call. The CDR3 spans 13 residues. The V and J ends lost 4 bases and 6 bases respectively, with 13 bases between them. Germline loops: CDR1 SGHDT, CDR2 YYEEEE.

The J gene is TRBJ2-1, the V gene TRBV5-6, with 8 bases that match TRBD1. This CDR3 contains 15 residues. The germline gives CDR1 SGHDT, CDR2 YYEEEE. V dropped 0 bases and J dropped 3; count of bases not matched to a gene: 2. This chain's CDR3 is CASSLARGHYNEQFF. In DNA, the CDR3 is TGTGCCAGCAGCTTGGCCAGGGGGCACTACAATGAGCAGTTCTTC.

V and J are TRBV6-4 and TRBJ1-2, with D tentatively TRBD1 (5 bases). CDR3 length equals 14 residues. The V end lost 7 bases, the J end lost 5 bases, and 17 bases lay between the germline ends. CDR1 is MRHNA, CDR2 SNTAGT, per germline. The CDR3 coding sequence is TGTGCCAGCACTAGGACCCGGACAAATTATGGCTACACCTTC. This sequence encodes CASTRTRTNYGYTF.

The rearrangement joins TRBV7-4 to TRBJ2-7; D might be TRBD2 (5 bases). From germline, CDR1 is SGHVT and CDR2 SQSDAQ. The CDR3 extends over 17 amino acids. With 4 bases removed from V and 2 bases from J, the gap between germline ends came to 21 bases. CDR3 sequence: CASSWRRARSLTYEQYF. The CDR3 region has the DNA TGTGCCAGCAGCTGGAGGCGGGCCCGTTCCCTTACCTACGAGCAGTACTTC.

This clone was observed once. The V call is TRBV5-1, the J call TRBJ2-1; TRBD2 matches at 7 bases. This CDR3 region has 14 residues. CDR1 is SGHRS, CDR2 YFSETQ, per germline. V shed 4 bases, J shed 9 bases, and the junction held 10 bases outside the gene matches. The CDR3 reads CASSPGGTAPEQFF. The CDR3 DNA sequence: TGCGCCAGCAGCCCGGGGGGTACCGCACCTGAGCAGTTCTTC. Full variable domain (rest looked up from reference TRBV5-1 and TRBJ2-1): KAGVTQTPRYLIKTRGQQVTLSCSPISGHRSVSWYQQTPGQGLQFLFEYFSETQRNKGNFPGRFSGRQFSNSRSEMNVSTLELGDSALYLCASSPGGTAPEQFFGPGTRLTVL.

The chain carries TRBV28 and TRBJ1-2; perhaps TRBD1 as D (5 bases). Trimming pared 6 bases from V and 14 bases from J, leaving 22 bases between. Germline-derived CDR1 and CDR2 are MDHEN and SYDVKM. The length of the CDR3 is 13 residues. The CDR3 here is CASSTTALRIWTF. CDR3 sequence (DNA): TGTGCCAGCAGCACGACAGCTCTCAGGATTTGGACCTTC.

This chain connects TRBV6-5 to TRBJ1-1; tentative D call: TRBD1 (5 bases). The CDR3 extends over 14 amino acids. Trimming pared 10 bases from V and 0 bases from J, leaving 15 bases between. Germline values: CDR1 MNHEY, CDR2 SVGAGI. Written as DNA, the CDR3 is TGTGCCACCACCCGGGCAGGGATGAACACTGAAGCTTTCTTT. Translating gives CATTRAGMNTEAFF.

CDR3: CAISELLGPTDTQYF. The CDR3 bases are TGTGCCATCAGTGAGCTTTTGGGCCCCACAGATACGCAGTATTTT. This chain connects TRBV10-3 to TRBJ2-3; D call uncertain. Germline V gives CDR1 ENHRY, CDR2 SYGVKD. V was cut by 2 bases and J by 2 bases, with 11 bases left in between. The CDR3 totals 15 residues.

To note about this clone: The same CDR3 is also encoded by other DNA sequences in this sample. CDR3 region: CASSLVVAGAYEQYF. DNA for the CDR3: TGTGCCAGCAGCTTAGTGGTAGCGGGGGCCTACGAGCAGTACTTC. V gene TRBV7-9 combines with J gene TRBJ2-7, with 9 bases identical to TRBD2. The germline gives CDR1 SEHNR, CDR2 FQNEAQ (reference sequence). The CDR3 has 15 amino acids. J gave up 2 bases and V 1 base, and 3 bases lay outside the gene matches.

The chain recombines TRBV4-1 with TRBJ2-3; TRBD2 might be the D (7 bases). This CDR3 comprises 17 residues. CDR1 is MGHRA and CDR2 is YSYEKL in the germline V gene. Trimming shortened V by 1 base and J by 11 bases, and 25 bases separated the two germline ends. The CDR3 nucleotides read TGCGCCAGCAGCCAAGTCGGCAGGGGACTACTTAAGGTCGGGCAGTATTTT. Translated, it gives CASSQVGRGLLKVGQYF.

The chain couples TRBV6-5 to TRBJ2-7, with D possibly being TRBD2 (5 bases). This CDR3 spans 15 amino acids. The germline V gene encodes CDR1 MNHEY and CDR2 SVGAGI. V lost 5 bases to trimming and J lost 6 bases, with 20 bases between them. CDR3 protein: CASSPPRGRDAEQYF. In DNA, the CDR3 is TGTGCCAGCAGTCCGCCCCGAGGGCGCGACGCCGAGCAGTACTTC.

The V and J genes are TRBV7-7 and TRBJ2-5; D is perhaps TRBD2 (6 bases). The CDR3 is made up of 14 amino acids. CDR1 and CDR2 from the germline V gene are SSHAT and FNYEAQ (reference sequence). V shed 5 bases and J shed 3 bases, with 13 bases lying between them. CDR3 nucleotide sequence: TGTGCCAGCAGCAACGGCGGGACGGAAGAGACCCAGTACTTC. It specifies CASSNGGTEETQYF.

This chain joins TRBV7-6 and TRBJ2-3; a weak D match, TRBD2 (6 bases). The V and J ends lost 4 bases and 1 base respectively, with 12 bases between them. Germline V lookup: CDR1 SGHVS, CDR2 FNYEAQ. The CDR3 totals 15 residues. Here the CDR3 DNA reads TGTGCCAGCAGCTCCCGTAGCGGAGGCACAGATACGCAGTATTTT. Protein sequence: CASSSRSGGTDTQYF.

The rearrangement uses TRBV19 and TRBJ1-1; possibly TRBD1 for D (5 bases). From germline, CDR1 is LNHDA and CDR2 SQIVND (reference sequence). Trimming pared 4 bases from V and 4 bases from J, leaving 25 bases between. This CDR3 spans 18 amino acids. DNA of the CDR3: TGTGCCAGTAGTACCCGCATCCGAGGGGAGGGTAGGGTCACTGAAGCTTTCTTT. Protein product: CASSTRIRGEGRVTEAFF.

The chain carries TRBV7-2 and TRBJ2-3; no clear D gene. Germline values: CDR1 SGHTA, CDR2 FQGNSA. This CDR3 has 13 residues. V lost 5 bases to trimming and J lost 2 bases, with 8 bases between them. DNA of the CDR3: TGTGCCAGCAGCGCCGTGGACACAGATACGCAGTATTTT. Encoded protein: CASSAVDTDTQYF.

The V and J genes are TRBV6-1 and TRBJ1-1, with 7 bases matching TRBD1. The germline V gene has CDR1 MNHNS and CDR2 SASEGT. This CDR3 has 13 amino acids. V dropped 10 bases and J dropped 1; count of bases not matched to a gene: 6. The CDR3, as DNA: TGTGCCACCGCAGGGGGTAAGAACACTGAAGCTTTCTTT. Translated, it gives CATAGGKNTEAFF.

The V gene is TRBV5-1, the J gene TRBJ1-1; 9 nucleotides agree with TRBD1. V was pared by 0 bases and J by 3 bases, with 12 bases of the junction left unmatched. This CDR3 region has 18 residues. CDR1 is SGHRS, CDR2 YFSETQ, per germline. The CDR3 protein is CASSLGRTGVTFDTEAFF. CDR3 nucleotide sequence: TGCGCCAGCAGCTTGGGCAGGACAGGGGTTACTTTCGACACTGAAGCTTTCTTT. Full variable domain (rest looked up from reference TRBV5-1 and TRBJ1-1): KAGVTQTPRYLIKTRGQQVTLSCSPISGHRSVSWYQQTPGQGLQFLFEYFSETQRNKGNFPGRFSGRQFSNSRSEMNVSTLELGDSALYLCASSLGRTGVTFDTEAFFGQGTRLTVV.

As for this clone: At the DNA level, this CDR3 is encoded by other sequences in the same sample as well. The chain uses TRBV30 and TRBJ1-1; D is uncertain. The germline CDR1 and CDR2 sequences are GTSNPN and SVGIG (reference sequence). With 2 bases removed from V and 2 bases from J, the gap between germline ends came to 9 bases. The CDR3 contains 13 residues. The DNA of the CDR3 is TGTGCCTGGAGTCCCCGGGTCAACACTGAAGCTTTCTTT. It translates to CAWSPRVNTEAFF.

The V call is TRBV7-2, the J call TRBJ1-1; 8 bases match TRBD1. CDR1 and CDR2 (germline): SGHTA, FQGNSA. The CDR3 has 17 amino acids. Trimming removed 1 base from V and 4 bases from J; junction bases left unmatched: 11. Written as DNA, the CDR3 is TGTGCCAGCAGCTTAGTGACGTTATGGCAGGGGGCCACTGAAGCTTTCTTT. Encoded protein: CASSLVTLWQGATEAFF.

The gene calls are TRBV5-1 and TRBJ1-1; 7 bases agree with TRBD1. The CDR3 loop spans 15 amino acids. Germline V gene data show CDR1 as SGHRS and CDR2 as YFSETQ. J was trimmed by 3 bases and V by 7 bases; bases with no gene match: 12. The CDR3 nucleotides read TGCGCCAGCTTTCCCGTAGGGGGCGCATACACTGAAGCTTTCTTT. This encodes CASFPVGGAYTEAFF.

The rearrangement links TRBV6-6 to TRBJ1-5; unclear D gene. Trimming stripped 8 bases from V and 6 bases from J, with 14 bases between. There are 13 residues in the CDR3. In germline, CDR1 is MNHNY, CDR2 SVGAGI (reference sequence). CDR3 sequence reads: CASGRPGVQPQHF. The CDR3 DNA follows: TGTGCCAGCGGAAGACCGGGTGTTCAGCCCCAGCATTTT.

The rearrangement joins TRBV5-1 to TRBJ1-6; D is uncertain. This CDR3 spans 12 amino acids. Germline CDR1 is SGHRS and CDR2 is YFSETQ. V lost 0 bases and J lost 8, with 3 bases in between. CDR3 loop: CASSLEDSPLHF. The CDR3 DNA sequence: TGCGCCAGCAGCTTGGAGGATTCACCCCTCCACTTT.

This chain's CDR3 is CASRLGQGYGYTF. The CDR3 DNA sequence: TGTGCCAGCAGACTAGGACAGGGCTATGGCTACACCTTC. V gene TRBV6-5 combines with J gene TRBJ1-2; TRBD1 matches 8 bases. V was clipped by 6 bases and J by 4 bases; unmatched bases: 4. The CDR3 has 13 residues. Germline CDR1 is MNHEY and CDR2 is SVGAGI.

This clone has more than one count but fewer than ten. The chain has TRBV5-1 and TRBJ1-1; D remains ambiguous. The CDR3 has 14 amino acids. Trimming left V 2 bases short and J 3 bases short, with 11 bases between. Germline lookup yields CDR1 SGHRS and CDR2 YFSETQ. The CDR3 loop reads CASSFRRLDTEAFF. The DNA of the CDR3 is TGCGCCAGCAGCTTCCGTCGCTTGGACACTGAAGCTTTCTTT.

As regards this clone: This sample also contains other DNA sequences that code for the same CDR3. The chain is built from TRBV5-1 and TRBJ2-5; the match to TRBD1 covers 7 bases. V shed 4 bases, J shed 1 base, and the junction held 7 bases outside the gene matches. CDR3 length: 15 residues. Germline V gene data show CDR1 as SGHRS and CDR2 as YFSETQ. CDR3 protein: CASSLTGNPQETQYF. The CDR3 region has the DNA TGCGCCAGCAGCCTGACAGGGAACCCCCAAGAGACCCAGTACTTC. The whole variable domain, remainder taken from reference TRBV5-1 and TRBJ2-5, is KAGVTQTPRYLIKTRGQQVTLSCSPISGHRSVSWYQQTPGQGLQFLFEYFSETQRNKGNFPGRFSGRQFSNSRSEMNVSTLELGDSALYLCASSLTGNPQETQYFGPGTRLLVL.

The J gene is TRBJ1-2, the V gene TRBV6-1; D gene ambiguous. CDR1 and CDR2 (germline): MNHNS, SASEGT. This CDR3 has 15 amino acids. Deletions cut 1 base from V and 0 bases from J, with 9 bases between. CDR3 nucleotide sequence: TGTGCCAGCAGTGAAGTGTTATCCGCTAACTATGGCTACACCTTC. Protein sequence: CASSEVLSANYGYTF.